This TCR beta chain derives from a study of cytomegalovirus exposure and HLA in healthy donors. As for the study in general: A previous analysis identified 100 million or so unique TCR beta sequences derived from around 180 million T cells. Broader study findings: In a later analysis, the majority of CMV-associated beta chains seemingly showed HLA restriction. Accounts indicate the classifier identified cytomegalovirus status with strong specificity and sensitivity.

Donors had nominal health at sampling but likely had unrecorded immune exposures. Of note for this clone: The antigen is not known.

Germline lookup yields CDR1 SGHNT and CDR2 YENEEA. The CDR3 totals 16 residues. V gave up 6 bases and J gave up 9 bases; unmatched junction bases: 13. PCR amplification relied on 60 Vbeta primers (plus 13 Jbeta primers). Assay used: immunoSEQ multiplex PCR; TCRdb lists only in-frame clones, some missing. The table includes around 190,000 clones, around three quarters detected once. This clonotype was sampled from a woman aged 30 to 39 in good health and CMV-seropositive. The chain joins TRBV11-3 to TRBJ1-6; 8 bases line up with TRBD1. Sequencing was done on a sample of PBMCs. The CDR3 region has the DNA TGTGCCAGCAGTACTTCAGGGGGCGAACAATTTTCACCCCTCCACTTT. Its translation is CASSTSGGEQFSPLHF.